Following are 14 T cell receptor beta chains from one sample sequenced in a study of blood T cells in healthy people across ages. Sample-barcoded 5' priming and a J-beta primer mix drove a second PCR of roughly 6 to 12 cycles. TCRdb reprocessed the 5' RACE reads with MiXCR, giving one entry per CDR3 protein. This sample carries 1.2 million to 1.5 million distinct CDR3 sequences, 59% of them seen once, and the ten largest clones take 5% to 7%. The sample taken for sequencing was blood. Every receptor here comes from a man between 18 and 35 years old in good health.

This clonotype was seen a handful of times. The chain employs TRBV29-1 and TRBJ2-7, with D perhaps given as TRBD1 or TRBD2 (5 bases each). Germline CDR1 is SQVTM and CDR2 is ANQGSEA. CDR3 length: 13 residues. Deletions cut 7 bases from V and 5 bases from J, with 18 bases between. CDR3 coding DNA: TGCAGCGCGGGGCCGGTCGGAGTGGACGAGCAGTACTTC. Protein: CSAGPVGVDEQYF.

This clonotype has only a few counts. V and J are TRBV27 and TRBJ2-1, with D uncertain. From germline, CDR1 is MNHEY and CDR2 SMNVEV (reference sequence). V was shortened by 8 bases and J by 0 bases, with 14 bases between the two germline ends. The CDR3 spans 15 residues. Written as DNA, the CDR3 is TGTGCCAGCTCCTTTGGGCAGAGCTCCTACAATGAGCAGTTCTTC. Protein sequence: CASSFGQSSYNEQFF.

Comments on this clonotype: Germline is not matched at one junction end, which may reflect a read error. The V call is TRBV7-9, the J call TRBJ2-1; D is perhaps TRBD1 (6 bases). There are 14 residues in the CDR3. Per germline, CDR1 SEHNR and CDR2 FQNEAQ (reference sequence). The CDR3 here is CASSRQDPDNGQFF. The CDR3 nucleotides read TGTGCCAGCAGCAGACAGGACCCGGACAATGGGCAGTTCTTC.

The chain couples TRBV20-1 to TRBJ1-4, with no clear D. The V end lost 6 bases, the J end lost 4 bases, and 15 bases lay between the germline ends. The CDR3 extends over 14 amino acids. Per germline, CDR1 DFQATT and CDR2 SNEGSKA (reference sequence). The CDR3 is CSALMPGINEKLFF. The CDR3 region has the DNA TGCAGTGCCCTAATGCCGGGAATTAATGAAAAACTGTTTTTT.

The table lists this clonotype with a few counts. This chain uses TRBV7-2 with TRBJ1-4, with TRBD1 as a possible D gene (5 bases). Looked up from germline, CDR1 is SGHTA and CDR2 is FQGNSA. CDR3 length: 15 residues. V lost 2 bases, J lost 2 bases, and 9 bases lay in between. CDR3 region: CASSLRRQTNEKLFF. Here the CDR3 DNA reads TGTGCCAGCAGCTTAAGGAGACAGACTAATGAAAAACTGTTTTTT.

This clonotype was seen a few times. The J gene is TRBJ2-3, the V gene TRBV20-1; D may match TRBD1 or TRBD2 (5 bases each). This CDR3 is built from 18 residues. The germline V and J ends were trimmed by 3 bases and 4 bases, with 26 bases remaining between them. Germline V gene sequence: CDR1 DFQATT, CDR2 SNEGSKA (reference sequence). CDR3 sequence (DNA): TGCAGTGCTAGGGGGCCGGGGTGCCCACCATTGTGTCCAGATACGCAGTATTTT. Translated: CSARGPGCPPLCPDTQYF.

The J gene is TRBJ2-3, the V gene TRBV9; D is possibly TRBD2 (5 bases). Germline V gives CDR1 SGDLS, CDR2 YYNGEE. The length of the CDR3 is 14 residues. The germline V and J ends were trimmed by 4 bases and 2 bases, with 11 bases remaining between them. The chain's CDR3 is CASSTRGLTDTQYF. The CDR3 DNA reads TGTGCCAGCAGCACACGCGGACTCACAGATACGCAGTATTTT.

The chain has TRBV29-1 and TRBJ2-1, with 7 positions matching TRBD2. Germline values: CDR1 SQVTM, CDR2 ANQGSEA. The CDR3 length is 13 residues. V lost 3 bases and J lost 9; bases outside the gene matches: 8. CDR3 loop: CSVEAGESPEQFF. The CDR3 bases are TGCAGCGTTGAGGCGGGAGAGTCCCCTGAGCAGTTCTTC.

The chain combines TRBV28 with TRBJ2-3; no definite D call. V lost 9 bases and J 2 bases, leaving 18 bases between the germline ends. Looked up from germline, CDR1 is MDHEN and CDR2 is SYDVKM. This CDR3 has 15 amino acids. The CDR3 sequence is CASARHSWATDTQYF. The CDR3 nucleotides read TGTGCCAGTGCTCGACACTCTTGGGCCACAGATACGCAGTATTTT. The whole variable domain, filled in from reference TRBV28 and TRBJ2-3, reads DVKVTQSSRYLVKRTGEKVFLECVQDMDHENMFWYRQDPGLGLRLIYFSYDVKMKEKGDIPEGYSVSREKKERFSLILESASTNQTSMYLCASARHSWATDTQYFGPGTRLTVL.

The rearrangement links TRBV20-1 to TRBJ2-4; TRBD1 aligns across 7 bases. This CDR3 has 14 residues. Germline V gene sequence: CDR1 DFQATT, CDR2 SNEGSKA (reference sequence). The trim removed 6 bases at V and 3 bases at J, leaving 8 bases unmatched. CDR3 sequence reads: CSASQTGNKNIQYF. In DNA form, the CDR3 reads TGCAGTGCAAGCCAGACAGGGAACAAAAACATTCAGTACTTC.

The chain is built from TRBV3-1 and TRBJ2-1; 7 bases are a match to TRBD2. Germline V gives CDR1 LGHDT, CDR2 YNNKEL (reference sequence). The CDR3 has 15 residues. J was trimmed by 6 bases and V by 1 base; bases with no gene match: 6. The CDR3 loop is CASSQGTSSTNEQFF. The CDR3, as DNA: TGTGCCAGCAGCCAAGGGACTAGTAGTACCAATGAGCAGTTCTTC.

The DNA of the CDR3 is TGTGCCAGCAGTGAACCCACCTTTGAGGGAAGATATGGCTACACCTTC. This sequence encodes CASSEPTFEGRYGYTF. J is TRBJ1-2 and V is TRBV2; D not certain. The V and J ends lost 2 bases and 5 bases respectively, with 18 bases between them. Germline CDR1 is SNHLY and CDR2 is FYNNEI. CDR3 length equals 16 residues. Full variable domain (remainder filled in from reference TRBV2 and TRBJ1-2): EPEVTQTPSHQVTQMGQEVILRCVPISNHLYFYWYRQILGQKVEFLVSFYNNEISEKSEIFDDQFSVERPDGSNFTLKIRSTKLEDSAMYFCASSEPTFEGRYGYTFGSGTRLTVV.

The chain recombines TRBV7-7 with TRBJ2-1; 7 bases fit TRBD1. V dropped 5 bases and J dropped 0; count of bases not matched to a gene: 16. Germline V gives CDR1 SSHAT, CDR2 FNYEAQ (reference sequence). CDR3 length equals 19 residues. This CDR3 reads CASSRRDSRPLSSYNEQFF. CDR3 bases: TGTGCCAGCAGCCGCCGGGACAGCCGTCCCTTAAGCTCCTACAATGAGCAGTTCTTC.

In its sample, this clonotype was seen a few times. The rearrangement links TRBV7-2 to TRBJ2-5; no clear D gene. There are 13 residues in the CDR3. V was shortened by 1 base and J by 11 bases, with 14 bases between the two germline ends. The germline CDR1 and CDR2 sequences are SGHTA and FQGNSA. The CDR3 here is CASSLDLGDEQYF. The CDR3, as DNA: TGTGCCAGCAGCTTAGACCTGGGCGATGAGCAGTACTTC.